This T cell receptor beta chain appears in the sequencing data of a study of beta chain features in type 1 diabetes. Reverse transcription of all isolated RNA meant that expressed TCRB transcripts were sequenced. The repertoire was sequenced with immunoSEQ multiplex PCR; TCRdb's copy has only in-frame clones and lacks some. The sample carries about 930,000 clones, around a sixth recorded once. Comment on this clone: Its antigen is undetermined.

Markers CD45RO/CCR7/CD25/CD127/CD95/CD27 served to sort CD4+ naive, central memory, regulatory and stem cell-like memory cells. Germline values: CDR1 LNHDA, CDR2 SQIVND (reference sequence). CDR3 length: 14 amino acids. Trimming removed 4 bases at V and 5 bases at J, with 15 bases between. Broader study findings: In these data, an HLA type influence on TCRB rearrangement remained unresolved. Type 1 diabetes patients had moderately but significantly shorter TCRB CDR3s in all four CD4+ subsets.

The J gene is TRBJ2-7, the V gene TRBV19; TRBD1 is a possible D gene (6 bases). The sample consisted of naive CD4+ T cells from blood. This sequence was found in a woman between 18 and 29 years old in good health. CDR3 amino acids: CASSTQGRAHEQYF. CDR3 in DNA: TGTGCCAGTAGTACACAGGGTAGGGCACACGAGCAGTACTTC.